This TCR beta chain emerged from a study of long-term antiretroviral therapy in people with HIV. Study-wide context: Of all samples, the earliest predate the 2015 immediate-ART recommendation by about a decade.

The run of the v3.0 immunoSEQ assay was at survey level. The protocol was immunoSEQ multiplex PCR, while the TCRdb copy is restricted to in-frame clones and leaves out a portion. This table holds about 12,000 clones, under 85% found once. The CDR3 is 14 amino acids. V was clipped by 1 base and J by 4 bases, with 10 bases between them. CDR1 and CDR2 (germline): SGHKS, YYEKEE (reference sequence). The chain uses TRBV5-5 and TRBJ2-3, with D possibly being TRBD2 (6 bases). This clonotype was sampled from a woman in her forties with HIV. Sequenced here: unsorted PBMCs, sampled 0.8 years before starting antiretroviral therapy. Here the CDR3 DNA reads TGTGCCAGCAGCTTGCGGGAGTTCGCAGATACGCAGTATTTT. This gives the protein CASSLREFADTQYF.